This TCR beta chain was sequenced for a study of T cell changes during pregnancy in multiple sclerosis. Assay used: immunoSEQ multiplex PCR; TCRdb lists only in-frame clones, some missing. The sample consists of 43,000 or so clones, 70% to 90% of them appearing once. The CDR3 runs 12 residues. Looked up from germline, CDR1 is MNHEY and CDR2 is SVGAGI. Between the trimmed V and J ends, which lost 8 bases and 4 bases, there was a span of 11 bases. This specimen consisted of peripheral blood, obtained in the first trimester of pregnancy. The genes are TRBV6-5 and TRBJ1-1, with unresolved D. The sequence came from a female donor with multiple sclerosis, enrolled in a pregnancy study. The CDR3 nucleotides read TGTGCCAGCCACGGGATGCGCACTGAAGCTTTCTTT. Translated, it gives CASHGMRTEAFF.